This TCR beta chain was recovered during a study of blood T cell repertoires in COVID-19. About the research overall: Specimens from acute and convalescent COVID-19 originated in the United States, Italy and Spain.

The CDR3 loop spans 15 amino acids. V shed 0 bases and J 5 bases; nucleotides not matched to a gene: 4. The germline V gene encodes CDR1 MNHEY and CDR2 SVGAGI. In the authors' workflow: By means of reference gene primer amplification, nucleated cell counts were estimated. TCRdb keeps only in-frame clones here, not all; method: immunoSEQ multiplex PCR. V and J calls plus clone size are reproduced from that table; the DNA served to infer D and trimming. The sample lists some 250,000 clones, 75% to 90% occurring once. Sequencing was done on a sample of peripheral blood. The chain joins TRBV6-5 to TRBJ1-5, with 7 positions matching TRBD1. This clonotype originated in a woman aged 25 to 39 who had recovered from COVID-19. CDR3 bases: TGTGCCAGCAGTTACTCCAGGGACAGATATCAGCCCCAGCATTTT. Translating gives CASSYSRDRYQPQHF.